The 18 T cell receptor beta chains below were found in one sample sequenced in a study of Ad26.COV2.S vaccination and SARS-CoV-2 variants. Treatment noted: some 19 received Ad26.COV2.S at low or high dose, single or two shots; about 5 received placebo; per-sample allocation not given. Material that was analyzed had been drawn on day 63 after the first vaccine or placebo injection. Using immunoSEQ multiplex PCR, the repertoire was profiled, and TCRdb retains in-frame clones only, with some absent. The table has hundreds of thousands of clones, approximately 92% seen once. The sample was peripheral blood, taken in a trial of Ad26.COV2.S vaccine versus placebo. These receptors originate from a person between 18 and 60 years old who received the Ad26.COV2.S COVID-19 vaccine or a placebo.

This chain joins TRBV6-5 and TRBJ1-1; D gene uncertain. This CDR3 has 13 amino acids. CDR1 and CDR2 (germline): MNHEY, SVGAGI. V was cut by 1 base and J by 7 bases, with 10 bases left in between. The CDR3 coding sequence is TGTGCCAGCAGTTACTTCCGGGGTGGTGAAGCTTTCTTT. This translates into CASSYFRGGEAFF.

This clone was recorded at least ten times. The CDR3 coding sequence is TGTGCCATCAGTGGAGCATGGCTGGGCAATTCACCCCTCCACTTT. It yields the protein CAISGAWLGNSPLHF. The chain couples TRBV10-3 to TRBJ1-6; D unclear. This CDR3 is 15 amino acids long. Trimming pared 4 bases from V and 7 bases from J, leaving 14 bases between. Germline CDR1 is ENHRY and CDR2 is SYGVKD.

The chain combines TRBV5-4 with TRBJ1-6, with D perhaps matching TRBD1 (5 bases). Germline V gene lookup returns CDR1 SGHNT and CDR2 YYREEE (reference sequence). The V end was cut by 3 bases, the J end by 7 bases, with 14 bases between. The CDR3 spans 15 residues. CDR3 loop: CASSWGLVMNSPLHF. The CDR3 DNA sequence: TGTGCCAGCAGCTGGGGGTTGGTGATGAATTCACCCCTCCACTTT. The entire variable domain, with the rest obtained from reference TRBV5-4 and TRBJ1-6, is as follows: ETGVTQSPTHLIKTRGQQVTLRCSSQSGHNTVSWYQQALGQGPQFIFQYYREEENGRGNFPPRFSGLQFPNYSSELNVNALELDDSALYLCASSWGLVMNSPLHFGNGTRLTVT.

The rearrangement joins TRBV19 to TRBJ1-2; the match to TRBD1 covers 10 bases. Germline V gene lookup returns CDR1 LNHDA and CDR2 SQIVND (reference sequence). Trimming removed 6 bases from V and 4 bases from J; junction bases left unmatched: 11. The CDR3 has 16 residues. The CDR3 spells CASSAPAGTGAYGYTF. The DNA for the CDR3 is TGTGCCAGTAGCGCCCCGGCCGGGACAGGGGCCTATGGCTACACCTTC.

This chain uses TRBV2 with TRBJ1-5, with 8 positions matching TRBD1. CDR3 size: 14 residues. With 5 bases clipped from V and 4 bases from J, the junction kept 4 bases outside the gene matches. CDR1 is SNHLY and CDR2 is FYNNEI in the germline V gene. This chain's CDR3 is CASSPNRGNQPQHF. The CDR3 nucleotides read TGTGCCAGCAGTCCTAACAGGGGGAATCAGCCCCAGCATTTT.

This chain uses TRBV4-3 with TRBJ2-7, with 9 bases matching TRBD1. V gave up 0 bases and J gave up 1 base; unmatched junction bases: 1. The length of the CDR3 is 15 residues. Per the germline V gene, CDR1 is LGHNA and CDR2 is YSLEER. The CDR3 is CASSQDGTGSYEQYF. Here the CDR3 DNA reads TGCGCCAGCAGCCAAGATGGGACAGGGTCCTACGAGCAGTACTTC.

The V and J genes are TRBV5-8 and TRBJ2-5; 12 bases agree with TRBD2. The V gene's germline CDR1 is SGHTS and CDR2 YDEGEE. The CDR3 length is 17 residues. The J segment lost 5 bases and the V segment lost 0 bases, leaving 8 bases of the junction unmatched. The CDR3, as DNA: TGTGCCAGCAGCTTGGCGGGACTAGCGGGTGCTGGGGAGACCCAGTACTTC. It encodes CASSLAGLAGAGETQYF.

This sequence joins TRBV6-2 or TRBV6-3 and TRBJ1-2; 7 positions match TRBD1. The CDR3 consists of 14 residues. Germline-derived CDR1 and CDR2 are MNHEY and SVGEGT. The trim removed 2 bases at V and 3 bases at J, leaving 3 bases unmatched. CDR3 region: CASSYPTGYYGYTF. The CDR3 DNA reads as TGTGCCAGCAGTTACCCGACAGGGTACTATGGCTACACCTTC.

The rearrangement links TRBV7-3 to TRBJ2-6; 9 bases line up with TRBD2. The V segment lost 5 bases and the J segment 0 bases; nucleotides outside the gene matches: 5. Germline-derived CDR1 and CDR2 are SGHTA and FQGTGA. The CDR3 runs to 17 residues. CDR3 DNA: TGTGCCAGCAGCCTTAGCGGGAGATCCTCTGGGGCCAACGTCCTGACTTTC. Amino acids: CASSLSGRSSGANVLTF. Variable domain in full (rest from reference TRBV7-3 and TRBJ2-6): GAGVSQTPSNKVTEKGKYVELRCDPISGHTALYWYRQSLGQGPEFLIYFQGTGAADDSGLPNDRFFAVRPEGSVSTLKIQRTERGDSAVYLCASSLSGRSSGANVLTFGAGSRLTVL.

The V call is TRBV5-1, the J call TRBJ1-2; TRBD1 matches at 9 bases. This CDR3 contains 15 residues. The junction had 7 bases not matched to a gene; V was cut back by 0 bases and J by 7 bases. CDR1 and CDR2 (germline): SGHRS, YFSETQ. In DNA form, the CDR3 reads TGCGCCAGCAGCTTGGAGGGACAGGGTGCTACTGGCTACACCTTC. This sequence encodes CASSLEGQGATGYTF.

The chain combines TRBV7-9 with TRBJ1-1, with 7 bases that match TRBD1. V shed 5 bases, J shed 8 bases, and the junction held 8 bases outside the gene matches. The germline V gene has CDR1 SEHNR and CDR2 FQNEAQ (reference sequence). The CDR3 spans 13 residues. This CDR3 reads CASSPGQVREAFF. CDR3 bases: TGTGCCAGCAGCCCAGGACAGGTTCGCGAAGCTTTCTTT. Filled out from reference TRBV7-9 and TRBJ1-1, the complete variable domain reads DTGVSQNPRHKITKRGQNVTFRCDPISEHNRLYWYRQTLGQGPEFLTYFQNEAQLEKSRLLSDRFSAERPKGSFSTLEIQRTEQGDSAMYLCASSPGQVREAFFGQGTRLTVV.

This sequence joins TRBV7-2 and TRBJ2-5; 9 nucleotides agree with TRBD1. The CDR3 runs 16 residues. After removal of 4 bases from V and 5 bases from J, the junction contained 11 bases not matched to a gene. CDR1 is SGHTA, CDR2 FQGNSA, per germline. The CDR3: CASSWGPGQGEETQYF. The CDR3 DNA reads TGTGCCAGCAGCTGGGGACCGGGACAGGGCGAGGAGACCCAGTACTTC.

The V call is TRBV4-2, the J call TRBJ2-5; D is possibly TRBD1 (6 bases). Germline V gene data show CDR1 as LGHNA and CDR2 as YNFKEQ. The CDR3 is 17 residues long. V was pared by 0 bases and J by 1 base, with 15 bases between. The CDR3 DNA reads TGTGCCAGCAGCCAAGATGCAGGGGCTAGGGTCCAAGAGACCCAGTACTTC. Translating gives CASSQDAGARVQETQYF.

Here the CDR3 reads CASSIVRQVQGYTF. Here the CDR3 DNA reads TGTGCCAGTAGTATTGTCCGGCAGGTCCAAGGCTACACCTTC. This rearrangement joins TRBV19 to TRBJ1-2, with D unclear. Germline V gene lookup returns CDR1 LNHDA and CDR2 SQIVND (reference sequence). V lost 3 bases and J 8 bases, leaving 16 bases between the germline ends. The CDR3 contains 14 residues.

The CDR3 sequence is CASRAGPRLFF. The DNA for the CDR3 is TGTGCCAGCAGAGCCGGGCCTAGACTGTTTTTT. The chain carries TRBV12-3 or TRBV12-4 and TRBJ1-4; D ambiguous. This CDR3 is built from 11 residues. Trimming cost V 6 bases and J 13 bases, with 12 bases left between them.

This sequence joins TRBV28 and TRBJ2-7; 9 bases are shared with TRBD1. With V trimmed by 6 bases and J by 3 bases, 9 bases remained unmatched. CDR3 length: 15 residues. Per germline, CDR1 MDHEN and CDR2 SYDVKM. The DNA of the CDR3 is TGTGCCAGCAGAAGATCCGGGACAGGGAACTACGAGCAGTACTTC. This sequence encodes CASRRSGTGNYEQYF.

V and J are TRBV2 and TRBJ2-7, with TRBD2 as a possible D gene (5 bases). Germline assignment: CDR1 SNHLY and CDR2 FYNNEI. V dropped 6 bases and J dropped 6 bases, with 12 bases sitting between them. This CDR3 has 12 residues. The DNA for the CDR3 is TGTGCCAGCAGCGAAACTAGGTTCGAGCAGTACTTC. As protein: CASSETRFEQYF.

The chain carries TRBV15 and TRBJ2-2, with no clear D. V dropped 1 base and J dropped 1 base, with 4 bases sitting between them. From germline, CDR1 is LNHNV and CDR2 YYDKDF (reference sequence). The length of the CDR3 is 14 residues. As DNA, the CDR3 is TGTGCCACCAGCAGAGGGGGGAACACCGGGGAGCTGTTTTTT. This translates into CATSRGGNTGELFF.